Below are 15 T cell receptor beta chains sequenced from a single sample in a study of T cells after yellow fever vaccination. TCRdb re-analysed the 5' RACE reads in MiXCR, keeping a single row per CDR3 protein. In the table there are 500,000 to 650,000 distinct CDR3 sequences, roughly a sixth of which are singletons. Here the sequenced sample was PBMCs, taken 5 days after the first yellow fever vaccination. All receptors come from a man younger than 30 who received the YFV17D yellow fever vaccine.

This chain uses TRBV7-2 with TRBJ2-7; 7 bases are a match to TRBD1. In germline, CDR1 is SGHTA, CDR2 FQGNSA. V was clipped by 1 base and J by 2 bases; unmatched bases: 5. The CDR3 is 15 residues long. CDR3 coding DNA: TGTGCCAGCAGCTTAGGGGACAGAGGGCCCTACGAGCAGTACGTC. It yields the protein CASSLGDRGPYEQYV.

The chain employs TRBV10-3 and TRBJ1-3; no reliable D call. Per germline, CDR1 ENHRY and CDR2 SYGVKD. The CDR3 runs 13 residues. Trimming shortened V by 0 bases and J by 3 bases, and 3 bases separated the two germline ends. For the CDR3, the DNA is TGTGCCATCAGTGAGTCGAATGGAAACACCATATATTTT. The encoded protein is CAISESNGNTIYF.

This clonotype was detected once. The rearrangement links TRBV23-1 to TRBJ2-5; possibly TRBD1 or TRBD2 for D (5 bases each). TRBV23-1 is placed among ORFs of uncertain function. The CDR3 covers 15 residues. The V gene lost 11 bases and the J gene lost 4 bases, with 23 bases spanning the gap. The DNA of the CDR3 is TGCGCCGGTTCCCTCGGGACGAGTCTGTTAGAGACCCAGTACTTC. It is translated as CAGSLGTSLLETQYF.

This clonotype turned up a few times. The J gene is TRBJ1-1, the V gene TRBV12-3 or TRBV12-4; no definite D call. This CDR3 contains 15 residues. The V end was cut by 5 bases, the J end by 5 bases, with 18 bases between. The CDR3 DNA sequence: TGTGCCAGCAGTCTGTCCCCGTCAGGAGGAACTGAAGCTTTCTTT. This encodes CASSLSPSGGTEAFF.

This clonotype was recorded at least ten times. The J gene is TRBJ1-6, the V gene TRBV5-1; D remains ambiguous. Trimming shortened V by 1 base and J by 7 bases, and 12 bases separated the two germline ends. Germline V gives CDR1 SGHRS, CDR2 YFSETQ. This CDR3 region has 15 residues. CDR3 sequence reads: CASSLYSGLNSPLHF. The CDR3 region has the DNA TGCGCCAGCAGCTTGTATTCCGGTCTGAATTCACCCCTCCACTTT.

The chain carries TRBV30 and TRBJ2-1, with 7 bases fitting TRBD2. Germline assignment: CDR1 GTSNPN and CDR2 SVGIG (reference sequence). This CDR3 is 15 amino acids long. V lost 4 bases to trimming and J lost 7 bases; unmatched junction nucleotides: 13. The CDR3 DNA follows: TGTGCCTGGAATGCCTTCGTTCGGACTAGGAATGAGCAGTTCTTC. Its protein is CAWNAFVRTRNEQFF.

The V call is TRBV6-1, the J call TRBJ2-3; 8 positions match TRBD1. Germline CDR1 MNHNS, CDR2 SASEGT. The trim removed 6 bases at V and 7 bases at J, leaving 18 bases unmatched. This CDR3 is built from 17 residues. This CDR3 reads CASRSTPTGDDRYTQYF. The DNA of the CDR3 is TGTGCCAGCAGATCCACCCCGACAGGGGACGACCGATATACGCAGTATTTT.

DNA for the CDR3: TGTGCCAGCAGTACCCGATGGAACTCTAAACTAACGGAGCAGTACGTC. Residues: CASSTRWNSKLTEQYV. The chain joins TRBV6-5 to TRBJ2-7, with D unclear. The CDR3 runs to 16 residues. The ends were cut back, 5 bases at V and 7 bases at J, with 24 bases in the middle. Germline values: CDR1 MNHEY, CDR2 SVGAGI.

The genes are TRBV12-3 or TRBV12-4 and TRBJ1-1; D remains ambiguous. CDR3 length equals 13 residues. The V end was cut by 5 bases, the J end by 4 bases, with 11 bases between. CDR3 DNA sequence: TGTGCCAGCAGTCCGGCGGGGAGCACTGAAGCTTTCTTT. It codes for CASSPAGSTEAFF.

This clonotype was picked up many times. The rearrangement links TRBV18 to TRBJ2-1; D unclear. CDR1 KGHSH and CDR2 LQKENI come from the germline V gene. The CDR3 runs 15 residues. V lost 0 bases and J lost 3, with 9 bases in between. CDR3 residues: CASSPPDGNYNEQFF. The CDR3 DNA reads TGTGCCAGCTCACCACCCGACGGAAACTACAATGAGCAGTTCTTC.

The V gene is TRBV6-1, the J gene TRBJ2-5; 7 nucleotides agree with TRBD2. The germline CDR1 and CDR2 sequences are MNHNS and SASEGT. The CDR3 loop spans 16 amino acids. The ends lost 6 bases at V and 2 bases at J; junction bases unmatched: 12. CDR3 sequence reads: CASSNLLRGRQETQYF. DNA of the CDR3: TGTGCCAGCAGCAACCTTCTGCGGGGGAGGCAAGAGACCCAGTACTTC.

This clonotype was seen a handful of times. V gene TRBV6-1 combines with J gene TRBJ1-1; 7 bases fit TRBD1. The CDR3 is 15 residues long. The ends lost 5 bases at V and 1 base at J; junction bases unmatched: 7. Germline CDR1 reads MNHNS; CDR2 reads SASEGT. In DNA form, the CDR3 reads TGTGCCAGCAGTACGAGGGACAGAAGGAACACTGAAGCTTTCTTT. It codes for CASSTRDRRNTEAFF.

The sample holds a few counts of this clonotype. The CDR3 sequence: CSARNGVNQPQHF. Here the CDR3 DNA reads TGCAGTGCTAGAAACGGAGTAAATCAGCCCCAGCATTTT. The chain carries TRBV20-1 and TRBJ1-5; D unresolved. Trimming took off 2 bases at V and 4 bases at J, with 9 bases between the two ends. This CDR3 has 13 amino acids. Germline V lookup: CDR1 DFQATT, CDR2 SNEGSKA (reference sequence).

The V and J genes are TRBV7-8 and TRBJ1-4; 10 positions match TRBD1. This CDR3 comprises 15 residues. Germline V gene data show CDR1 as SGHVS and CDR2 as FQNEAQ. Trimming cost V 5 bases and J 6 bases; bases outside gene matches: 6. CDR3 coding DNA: TGTGCCAGCAGCGGAGACAGGGGGCAGGATGAAAAACTGTTTTTT. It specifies CASSGDRGQDEKLFF.

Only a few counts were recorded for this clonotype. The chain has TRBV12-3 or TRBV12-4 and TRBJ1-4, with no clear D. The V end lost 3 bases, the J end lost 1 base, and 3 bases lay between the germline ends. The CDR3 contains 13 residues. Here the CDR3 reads CASSFQTNEKLFF. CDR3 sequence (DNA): TGTGCCAGCAGTTTTCAAACTAATGAAAAACTGTTTTTT.